These T cell receptor beta chains were read from a single sample in a study of T cell responses to AZD1222 COVID-19 vaccine. TCRdb keeps only in-frame clones here, not all; method: immunoSEQ multiplex PCR. The sample holds about 100,000 clones; about 87% are singletons and the top ten take under 2%. Sample: peripheral blood, taken on day 0 of AZD1222 vaccination. These receptors were obtained from an adult in good health. Each CDR3 is given with its conserved first and last residue. D genes are given only for firm matches. Clone size appears in some rows only: once, few, many, or a class for an expanded clone.

d_gene	v_gene	abundance	j_gene	CDR3nt	CDR3aa
-	TRBV27	-	TRBJ2-2	TGTGCCAGCCTCCCGACCCGTCGGACCGGGGAGCTGTTTTTT	CASLPTRRTGELFF
-	TRBV19	few	TRBJ1-5	TGTGCCAGTAGTCCCAGGCCGACAGGCTCCGCCGATCAGCCCCAGCATTTT	CASSPRPTGSADQPQHF
-	TRBV14	-	TRBJ2-1	TGTGCCAGCAGCCAAGATCGGCAGGCCAATGAGCAGTTCTTC	CASSQDRQANEQFF
TRBD1	TRBV10-1	-	TRBJ2-4	TGCGCCAGCAGTGAGTTTGGGACAGGGGCGATTCAGTACTTC	CASSEFGTGAIQYF
-	TRBV20-1	-	TRBJ2-7	TGCAGTGCTCGGGGACCTAAGGAGCAGTACTTC	CSARGPKEQYF
-	TRBV10-2	-	TRBJ2-3	TGCGCCAGCAGTGGGCCAACACGGGATACGCAGTATTTT	CASSGPTRDTQYF
-	TRBV10-3	-	TRBJ2-7	TGTGCCATCAGTGAGTCTTGGGGTGAGGGATACGAGCAGTACTTC	CAISESWGEGYEQYF
TRBD2	TRBV7-2	-	TRBJ2-7	TGTGCCAGCAGCTTATTCGGCGGGGGTACCTACGAGCAGTACTTC	CASSLFGGGTYEQYF
TRBD2	TRBV5-1	once	TRBJ2-3	TGCGCCAGCAGCCCCGATGGACTGATACTAGCGGCTAGCACAGATACGCAGTATTTT	CASSPDGLILAASTDTQYF
-	TRBV6-6	-	TRBJ1-1	TGTGCCAGCAGTTACAAAGGGCCGGTGAACACTGAAGCTTTCTTT	CASSYKGPVNTEAFF
-	TRBV15	-	TRBJ2-3	TGTGCCACCAGCAGGACTAGTTCGGATACGCAGTATTTT	CATSRTSSDTQYF
-	TRBV4-2	-	TRBJ2-3	TGTGCCAGCAGCCAGACCAGTCCCACAGATACGCAGTATTTT	CASSQTSPTDTQYF
-	TRBV13	-	TRBJ2-5	TGTGCCAGCAGCTCATACCCGCGAGAGACCCAGTACTTC	CASSSYPRETQYF
-	TRBV19	-	TRBJ1-1	TGTGCCAGTAGTATAGGGGTGGGTGAAGCTTTCTTT	CASSIGVGEAFF
-	TRBV4-1	few	TRBJ1-4	TGCGCCAGCAGCCGCATACAGGGAACTAATGAAAAACTGTTTTTT	CASSRIQGTNEKLFF
-	TRBV14	-	TRBJ1-1	TGTGCCAGCAGCCAAAACCAGAACACTGAAGCTTTCTTT	CASSQNQNTEAFF
TRBD1	TRBV4-1	-	TRBJ1-2	TGCGCCAGCAGGGGAACCGGGACAGCTAACTATGGCTACACCTTC	CASRGTGTANYGYTF
-	TRBV27	-	TRBJ2-6	TGTGCCAGCAGTTTCGGTTCATCTGGGGCCAACGTCCTGACTTTC	CASSFGSSGANVLTF
TRBD1	TRBV9	-	TRBJ1-6	TGTGCCAGCAGCGTAGAGTCAGGGGGACCCTATAATTCACCCCTCCACTTT	CASSVESGGPYNSPLHF
TRBD1	TRBV28	-	TRBJ2-7	TGTGCCAGCAACCCATCCGGGACAGGGGACGAGCAGTACTTC	CASNPSGTGDEQYF
TRBD1	TRBV27	-	TRBJ2-7	TGTGCCAGCAGTTTATTGGGGACAGGGGCGACATACGAGCAGTACTTC	CASSLLGTGATYEQYF
-	TRBV4-1	-	TRBJ2-1	TGCGCCAGCAGCCAGCGGCTAGCGAGCTCCTACAATGAGCAGTTCTTC	CASSQRLASSYNEQFF
-	TRBV7-3	-	TRBJ2-2	TGTGCCAGCAGCTCGGGGGCTTCCAACACCGGGGAGCTGTTTTTT	CASSSGASNTGELFF
-	TRBV6-4	-	TRBJ2-3	TGTGCCAGCAGTGAACGGGACACAGATACGCAGTATTTT	CASSERDTDTQYF
TRBD1	TRBV7-9	-	TRBJ1-2	TGTGCCAGCAGCAAACAGGGGGGACCTTATGGCTACACCTTC	CASSKQGGPYGYTF
TRBD1	TRBV30	-	TRBJ1-2	TGTGCCTGGAGTCCCGGACAGGGCCATGGCTACACCTTC	CAWSPGQGHGYTF
TRBD1	TRBV5-1	-	TRBJ1-6	TGCGCCAGCACGGTCAGGGGGGAAAATTCACCCCTCCACTTT	CASTVRGENSPLHF
-	TRBV4-2	once	TRBJ2-5	TGTGCCAGCAGCCAAGGAGGCAGTCAAGAGACCCAGTACTTC	CASSQGGSQETQYF
-	TRBV5-4	-	TRBJ1-1	TGTGCCAGCAGCTTGGCCGGGGGGAACACTGAAGCTTTCTTT	CASSLAGGNTEAFF
TRBD2	TRBV5-8	-	TRBJ2-1	TGTGCCAGCAGAGCTAGCGGGAGTGGTGAGCAGTTCTTC	CASRASGSGEQFF
TRBD2	TRBV5-1	-	TRBJ2-2	TGCGCCAGCAGCTTGGTGCTAGCGGGAGGGCCGGGGCCCGGGGAGCTGTTTTTT	CASSLVLAGGPGPGELFF
-	TRBV7-3	once	TRBJ2-3	TGTGTCAGCAGCCCCCGGCAGTCCACAGATACGCAGTATTTT	CVSSPRQSTDTQYF
-	TRBV19	-	TRBJ2-7	TGTGCCAGTAGCGACGGGCAGGGAGATCACGAGCAGTACTTC	CASSDGQGDHEQYF
TRBD2	TRBV6-1	-	TRBJ2-3	TGTGCCAGCAGTGTTGGGACTAGCGGGACGATTGGCACAGATACGCAGTATTTT	CASSVGTSGTIGTDTQYF
-	TRBV19	few	TRBJ2-7	TGTGCCAGTAGTATCCAGGGATGGCTAGACGAGCAGTACTTC	CASSIQGWLDEQYF
-	TRBV28	-	TRBJ2-1	TGTGCCAGCAGCCGTGGGGACCCTTACAATGAGCAGTTCTTC	CASSRGDPYNEQFF
-	TRBV7-3	-	TRBJ1-4	TGTGCCAGCAGCTTATCAGGTCATGGAAATGAAAAACTGTTTTTT	CASSLSGHGNEKLFF
TRBD2	TRBV28	-	TRBJ2-3	TGTGCCAGCAGTTTTCCTTTGAAGGGAGGGTTTGATACGCAGTATTTT	CASSFPLKGGFDTQYF
-	TRBV19	-	TRBJ2-7	TGTGCCAGTAGTAGCCAGGCTCTTCTAAGCTACGAGCAGTACTTC	CASSSQALLSYEQYF
-	TRBV19	-	TRBJ2-3	TGTGCCAGTAGTATAGAGGGGCTAGCGACAGATACGCAGTATTTT	CASSIEGLATDTQYF
-	TRBV4-3	-	TRBJ2-1	TGCGCCAGCAGCCAAGATGTGGAGAGCTACAATGAGCAGTTCTTC	CASSQDVESYNEQFF
-	TRBV27	-	TRBJ2-1	TGTGCCAGCAGTTCTCCGATCCGCGGGAAGCGTGAGTTCTTC	CASSSPIRGKREFF